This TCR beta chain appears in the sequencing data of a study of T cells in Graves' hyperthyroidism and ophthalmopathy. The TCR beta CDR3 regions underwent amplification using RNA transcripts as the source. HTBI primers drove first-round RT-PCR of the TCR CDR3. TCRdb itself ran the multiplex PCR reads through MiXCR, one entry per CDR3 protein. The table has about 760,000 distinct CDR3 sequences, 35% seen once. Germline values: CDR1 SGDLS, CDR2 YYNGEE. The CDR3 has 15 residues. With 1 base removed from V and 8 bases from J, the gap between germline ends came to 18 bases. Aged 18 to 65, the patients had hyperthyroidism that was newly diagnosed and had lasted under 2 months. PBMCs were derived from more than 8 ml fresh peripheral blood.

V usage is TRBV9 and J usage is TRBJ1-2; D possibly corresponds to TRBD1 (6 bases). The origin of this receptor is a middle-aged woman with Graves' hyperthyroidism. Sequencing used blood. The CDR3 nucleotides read TGTGCCAGCAGCGTATCCAGAGGGGGAGGGGTCGGCTACACCTTC. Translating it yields CASSVSRGGGVGYTF. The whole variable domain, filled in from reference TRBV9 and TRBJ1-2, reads DSGVTQTPKHLITATGQRVTLRCSPRSGDLSVYWYQQSLDQGLQFLIQYYNGEERAKGNILERFSAQQFPDLHSELNLSSLELGDSALYFCASSVSRGGGVGYTFGSGTRLTVV.